What follows are 31 T cell receptor beta chains derived from one specimen sequenced in a study of T-cell reconstitution after alpha-beta-depleted transplantation in children. The TCRbeta library incorporated unique molecular identifiers. MiXCR, applied by TCRdb to the PCR reads, yields one record per CDR3 protein. In the table there are almost 500,000 distinct CDR3 sequences, more than 9% of which are singletons. The sample consisted of PBMCs, taken before TCRalphabeta/CD19-depleted stem cell transplant. Source of these receptors: a child under 10 years old with inherited bone marrow failure, due to receive a stem cell transplant.

This clonotype came up many times. The chain is built from TRBV11-2 and TRBJ2-1, with 8 bases that match TRBD2. This CDR3 is 18 amino acids long. Germline loops: CDR1 SGHAT, CDR2 FQNNGV. The junction had 16 bases not matched to a gene; V was cut back by 1 base and J by 8 bases. This CDR3 is CASSLGRAGVVLGDEQFF. The CDR3 coding sequence is TGTGCCAGCAGCTTAGGGAGAGCGGGAGTGGTCCTAGGGGATGAGCAGTTCTTC.

This clonotype has ten or more counts. The V and J genes are TRBV29-1 and TRBJ2-3, with 13 bases that match TRBD2. J lost 3 bases, V lost 3 bases, and 0 bases had no gene match. Germline CDR1 is SQVTM and CDR2 is ANQGSEA. The CDR3 is made up of 14 amino acids. Written as DNA, the CDR3 is TGCAGCGTTGAGACTAGCGGGAGGACAGATACGCAGTATTTT. Its protein product is CSVETSGRTDTQYF.

This clonotype was picked up many times. The genes are TRBV7-8 and TRBJ2-3; 8 bases are a match to TRBD2. V shed 4 bases, J shed 6 bases, and the junction held 15 bases outside the gene matches. Looked up from germline, CDR1 is SGHVS and CDR2 is FQNEAQ. This CDR3 has 17 residues. CDR3 protein: CASSSPGDGRGGDTQYF. The CDR3 DNA reads as TGTGCCAGCAGCTCACCCGGGGACGGACGGGGGGGGGATACGCAGTATTTT. Filled out from reference TRBV7-8 and TRBJ2-3, the complete variable domain reads GAGVSQSPRYKVAKRGQDVALRCDPISGHVSLFWYQQALGQGPEFLTYFQNEAQLDKSGLPSDRFFAERPEGSVSTLKIQRTQQEDSAVYLCASSSPGDGRGGDTQYFGPGTRLTVL.

V usage is TRBV18 and J usage is TRBJ2-7; TRBD1 might be the D (5 bases). The V gene's germline CDR1 is KGHSH and CDR2 LQKENI. The CDR3 is 13 amino acids. V dropped 0 bases and J dropped 5 bases, with 8 bases sitting between them. Written as DNA, the CDR3 is TGTGCCAGCTCACCACCAGGGGCGGACGAGCAGTACTTC. Its protein product is CASSPPGADEQYF.

In its sample, this clonotype was seen many times. V gene TRBV13 combines with J gene TRBJ2-3, with D maybe TRBD2 (6 bases). CDR3 length equals 12 residues. Germline V lookup: CDR1 PRHDT, CDR2 FYEKMQ (reference sequence). Trimming stripped 5 bases from V and 5 bases from J, with 8 bases between. CDR3 DNA sequence: TGTGCCAGCAGCCACGGGGGAGATACGCAGTATTTT. It is translated as CASSHGGDTQYF.

This clonotype was seen ten or more times. The gene calls are TRBV4-3 and TRBJ2-3; a weak D match, TRBD1 (6 bases). Trimming removed 1 base from V and 6 bases from J, with 14 bases in between. The germline V gene encodes CDR1 LGHNA and CDR2 YSLEER. This CDR3 is 15 amino acids long. CDR3 protein: CASSQGAGASDTQYF. CDR3 DNA sequence: TGCGCCAGCAGCCAAGGGGCAGGGGCATCGGATACGCAGTATTTT.

The rearrangement uses TRBV6-2 or TRBV6-3 and TRBJ2-3; possibly TRBD2 for D (6 bases). Per germline, CDR1 MNHEY and CDR2 SVGEGT. With 3 bases removed from V and 5 bases from J, the gap between germline ends came to 12 bases. The CDR3 runs 14 residues. CDR3 nucleotide sequence: TGTGCCAGCAGTTATCCGATGGGAGGAGATACGCAGTATTTT. As protein: CASSYPMGGDTQYF.

This clonotype was seen a few times. This chain links TRBV7-9 with TRBJ1-2; D not certain. Germline CDR1 and CDR2: SEHNR and FQNEAQ (reference sequence). Deletions cut 4 bases from V and 7 bases from J, with 13 bases between. The CDR3 extends over 13 amino acids. The CDR3 nucleotides are TGTGCCAGCAGCTCCTTCGGGTATCGTGGCTACACCTTC. Translation gives CASSSFGYRGYTF. Together with reference TRBV7-9 and TRBJ1-2, the CDR3 gives the full variable domain: DTGVSQNPRHKITKRGQNVTFRCDPISEHNRLYWYRQTLGQGPEFLTYFQNEAQLEKSRLLSDRFSAERPKGSFSTLEIQRTEQGDSAMYLCASSSFGYRGYTFGSGTRLTVV.

The genes are TRBV6-5 and TRBJ1-1; D may be TRBD1 (6 bases). The length of the CDR3 is 15 residues. V was clipped by 2 bases and J by 1 base, with 11 bases between them. Germline values: CDR1 MNHEY, CDR2 SVGAGI. CDR3 region: CASSYRGRGNTEAFF. The CDR3 DNA is TGTGCCAGCAGTTACCGGGGCAGGGGGAACACTGAAGCTTTCTTT.

This clonotype has a handful of counts. This rearrangement joins TRBV6-2 or TRBV6-3 to TRBJ1-2, with 8 bases aligning to TRBD1. The CDR3 has 14 amino acids. CDR1 MNHEY and CDR2 SVGEGT come from the germline V gene. With 4 bases clipped from V and 4 bases from J, the junction kept 5 bases outside the gene matches. The CDR3 bases are TGTGCCAGCAGTTTCGGACAGGGCTCCTATGGCTACACCTTC. Amino acid sequence: CASSFGQGSYGYTF.

This clonotype was seen many times. This chain uses TRBV20-1 with TRBJ2-7; no definite D call. The CDR3 is made up of 14 amino acids. Germline V gene sequence: CDR1 DFQATT, CDR2 SNEGSKA (reference sequence). V lost 6 bases to trimming and J lost 3 bases, with 18 bases between them. The CDR3 loop is CSAPDLTSGYEQYF. CDR3 nucleotides: TGCAGTGCCCCTGACCTGACGAGTGGCTACGAGCAGTACTTC.

This clonotype has at least ten counts. V usage is TRBV7-2 and J usage is TRBJ2-3; a weak D match, TRBD1 (6 bases). CDR1 and CDR2 from the germline V gene are SGHTA and FQGNSA. The CDR3 totals 15 residues. V shed 1 base and J shed 5 bases, with 13 bases lying between them. CDR3 DNA: TGTGCCAGCAGCTTAGTCGCAGGGGACCGAGATACGCAGTATTTT. Protein product: CASSLVAGDRDTQYF.

Comment on this clonotype: This could be a read error, since a much larger clone is one nucleotide away. V gene TRBV29-1 combines with J gene TRBJ2-7, with 9 bases matching TRBD1. Per germline, CDR1 SQVTM and CDR2 ANQGSEA. The CDR3 is 14 residues long. CDR3 loop: CSVEIRDRAYEQHF. CDR3 in DNA: TGCAGCGTTGAAATCCGGGACAGGGCCTACGAGCAGCACTTC.

Ten or more counts support this clonotype. The chain uses TRBV9 and TRBJ2-1; D may be TRBD2 (6 bases). The CDR3 covers 14 residues. Trimming pared 3 bases from V and 11 bases from J, leaving 18 bases between. The V gene's germline CDR1 is SGDLS and CDR2 YYNGEE. The CDR3 DNA follows: TGTGCCAGCAGCGGTGGGGGTGGGGGGTATCAGCAGTTCTTC. Translated: CASSGGGGGYQQFF. Full variable domain (rest looked up from reference TRBV9 and TRBJ2-1): DSGVTQTPKHLITATGQRVTLRCSPRSGDLSVYWYQQSLDQGLQFLIQYYNGEERAKGNILERFSAQQFPDLHSELNLSSLELGDSALYFCASSGGGGGYQQFFGPGTRLTVL.

This clonotype was seen at least ten times. The gene calls are TRBV6-2 or TRBV6-3 and TRBJ2-3; D is ambiguous. CDR3 size: 13 residues. Germline-derived CDR1 and CDR2 are MNHEY and SVGEGT. The V and J ends lost 8 bases and 3 bases respectively, with 12 bases between them. The CDR3 nucleotides are TGTGCCAGCTTCCGTAGTGAGACAGATACGCAGTATTTT. Translating it yields CASFRSETDTQYF.

Concerning this clonotype: The junction departs from the called germline gene at one end, perhaps through a read error. This sequence joins TRBV30 and TRBJ1-1; TRBD1 aligns across 7 bases. The CDR3 contains 16 residues. Per germline, CDR1 GTSNPN and CDR2 SVGIG (reference sequence). CDR3 in DNA: TGTGCCTGGAGAGGTTCCCAGACAGGGCTCTACACTAAAGCTTTCTTT. This gives the protein CAWRGSQTGLYTKAFF.

This clonotype was recorded many times. The genes are TRBV15 and TRBJ2-7, with D tentatively TRBD2 (5 bases). V dropped 0 bases and J dropped 6 bases, with 9 bases sitting between them. Germline V lookup: CDR1 LNHNV, CDR2 YYDKDF (reference sequence). The CDR3 runs 13 residues. The CDR3 loop reads CATSREPSSEQYF. In nucleotides, the CDR3 is TGTGCCACCAGCAGAGAACCTAGCTCCGAGCAGTACTTC.

At least ten counts were recorded for this clonotype. This chain links TRBV9 with TRBJ2-2; possibly TRBD1 for D (6 bases). The CDR3 totals 15 residues. Deletions cut 0 bases from V and 6 bases from J, with 12 bases between. The V gene's germline CDR1 is SGDLS and CDR2 YYNGEE. Here the CDR3 DNA reads TGTGCCAGCAGCGTAGGGGGGCATAGGGCCGGGGAGCTGTTTTTT. Translation: CASSVGGHRAGELFF.

This clonotype was seen many times. The J gene is TRBJ2-5, the V gene TRBV6-5; 14 positions match TRBD2. Germline V gene sequence: CDR1 MNHEY, CDR2 SVGAGI. The CDR3 covers 16 residues. V lost 0 bases and J lost 7; bases outside the gene matches: 4. This chain's CDR3 is CASSYSGTSGSGTQYF. In DNA, the CDR3 is TGTGCCAGCAGTTACTCCGGGACTAGCGGGAGTGGGACCCAGTACTTC.

On this clonotype itself: This clone may be a read error of a much larger clone one base away. This sequence joins TRBV2 and TRBJ2-7; D remains unclear. The CDR3 is 13 amino acids. V was cut by 2 bases and J by 0 bases, with 5 bases left in between. Per the germline V gene, CDR1 is SNHLY and CDR2 is FYNNEI. The CDR3 protein is CASSEQISYEQYF. The DNA of the CDR3 is TGTGCCAGCAGTGAACAGATCTCCTACGAGCAGTACTTC.

This clonotype was seen at least ten times. The chain is built from TRBV5-1 and TRBJ2-7; D not resolved. Germline CDR1 and CDR2: SGHRS and YFSETQ. Trimming shortened V by 2 bases and J by 3 bases, and 12 bases separated the two germline ends. This CDR3 has 14 amino acids. CDR3 residues: CASSLSVPGYEQYF. The CDR3 coding sequence is TGCGCCAGCAGCTTAAGTGTTCCCGGCTACGAGCAGTACTTC.

There are a few counts of this clonotype. The CDR3 sequence is CASSSRGSPSYNEQFF. The CDR3 coding sequence is TGTGCCAGCAGCTCCCGCGGGAGCCCCTCCTACAATGAGCAGTTCTTC. The chain combines TRBV7-2 with TRBJ2-1; 7 positions match TRBD2. The CDR3 runs 16 residues. J was trimmed by 0 bases and V by 4 bases; bases with no gene match: 6. Germline V gives CDR1 SGHTA, CDR2 FQGNSA.

Remarks on this clonotype: Given a much more abundant clone one base away, this may be a read error. V gene TRBV15 combines with J gene TRBJ2-3; TRBD1 matches at 8 bases. There are 13 residues in the CDR3. The ends lost 11 bases at V and 1 base at J; junction bases unmatched: 5. The V gene's germline CDR1 is LNHNV and CDR2 YYDKDF (reference sequence). CDR3 in amino acids: CAAQGARTDTQYF. In DNA form, the CDR3 reads TGTGCCGCCCAGGGGGCTCGCACAGATACGCAGTATTTT.

This clonotype was seen more than once but under ten times. The V call is TRBV20-1, the J call TRBJ2-7; D is undetermined. CDR3 length: 13 residues. Trimming pared 0 bases from V and 3 bases from J, leaving 9 bases between. The germline CDR1 and CDR2 sequences are DFQATT and SNEGSKA (reference sequence). The CDR3 bases are TGCAGTGCTAGAGATACAGATTTCTACGAGCAGTACTTC. Amino acid sequence: CSARDTDFYEQYF.

This clonotype came up many times. V gene TRBV28 combines with J gene TRBJ1-2; 8 nucleotides match TRBD1. Germline V gene data show CDR1 as MDHEN and CDR2 as SYDVKM. There are 13 residues in the CDR3. J lost 5 bases, V lost 6 bases, and 5 bases had no gene match. This chain's CDR3 is CASSGQGGYGYTF. The CDR3 bases are TGTGCCAGCAGCGGACAGGGCGGGTATGGCTACACCTTC.

This clonotype was counted ten times or more. The chain joins TRBV24-1 to TRBJ1-2; D gene uncertain. Germline CDR1 KGHDR, CDR2 SFDVKD. V lost 3 bases to trimming and J lost 8 bases, with 12 bases between them. The CDR3 is 13 residues long. CDR3 nucleotides: TGTGCCACCAGTGATCGCCCAGGCGGCGGCTACACCTTC. Amino acid sequence: CATSDRPGGGYTF.

This clonotype has ten or more counts. The chain links TRBV12-3 or TRBV12-4 to TRBJ2-7; D uncertain. The V gene lost 6 bases and the J gene lost 4 bases, with 16 bases spanning the gap. The CDR3 covers 14 residues. DNA of the CDR3: TGTGCCAGCAGCTGGGATGTTGGGGTGTACGAGCAGTACTTC. Amino acid sequence: CASSWDVGVYEQYF.

This clonotype was seen many times. The rearrangement joins TRBV7-9 to TRBJ2-2; D is unresolved. V was trimmed by 4 bases and J by 2 bases, leaving 8 bases between them. This CDR3 spans 14 amino acids. From germline, CDR1 is SEHNR and CDR2 FQNEAQ (reference sequence). The CDR3 nucleotides are TGTGCCAGCAGCTCATACCCAAACACCGGGGAGCTGTTTTTT. Translated, it gives CASSSYPNTGELFF.

This clonotype was recorded many times. This CDR3 reads CAISEQYGSGDEQFF. The CDR3 DNA follows: TGTGCCATCAGTGAGCAATATGGGTCCGGGGATGAGCAGTTCTTC. This chain connects TRBV10-3 to TRBJ2-1, with a possible D match to TRBD2 (5 bases). The V gene's germline CDR1 is ENHRY and CDR2 SYGVKD. The length of the CDR3 is 15 residues. V lost 2 bases and J lost 8, with 16 bases in between.

This clonotype was counted at least ten times. The V and J genes are TRBV28 and TRBJ1-1; the D gene is possibly TRBD1 (5 bases). The CDR3 is 13 residues long. Germline V lookup: CDR1 MDHEN, CDR2 SYDVKM. V lost 3 bases to trimming and J lost 7 bases, with 12 bases between them. CDR3 sequence: CASSFFPQGEAFF. CDR3 coding DNA: TGTGCCAGCAGTTTTTTTCCTCAGGGTGAAGCTTTCTTT.

At least ten counts were recorded for this clonotype. The V and J genes are TRBV27 and TRBJ2-7; 9 nucleotides line up with TRBD2. There are 14 residues in the CDR3. The V gene end was trimmed by 3 bases and the J gene end by 6 bases; junction bases not matched to a gene: 6. The germline gives CDR1 MNHEY, CDR2 SMNVEV (reference sequence). Here the CDR3 DNA reads TGTGCCAGCAGTTTGCAACTAGCGGGCCGCGAGCAGTACTTC. Translated, it gives CASSLQLAGREQYF.